This paragraph reports one TCR beta chain. These data come from a study of shared clonotypes between healthy human individuals. Trimming cost V 0 bases and J 1 base, with 13 bases left between them. The CDR3 length is 16 residues. Germline V gene data show CDR1 as SGHAT and CDR2 as FQNNGV. Sequencing used immunoSEQ multiplex PCR; TCRdb keeps in-frame clones, though not all of them. The table lists approximately 640,000 clones, roughly 91% of them singletons, with 34% in the top ten. The chain uses TRBV11-2 and TRBJ2-7; possibly TRBD1 for D (6 bases). The TCR originated in a man between 18 and 35 years old in good health. Some clones in this sample may be carry-over from other donors' samples. Sequenced material: memory CD8+ T cells from PBMCs. Subset described: CD45RO+ cells pooled with CCR7-negative TemRA cells. The CDR3 spells CASSLDIRGTSYEQYF. CDR3 in DNA: TGTGCCAGCAGCTTAGATATTAGGGGGACGTCCTACGAGCAGTACTTC.